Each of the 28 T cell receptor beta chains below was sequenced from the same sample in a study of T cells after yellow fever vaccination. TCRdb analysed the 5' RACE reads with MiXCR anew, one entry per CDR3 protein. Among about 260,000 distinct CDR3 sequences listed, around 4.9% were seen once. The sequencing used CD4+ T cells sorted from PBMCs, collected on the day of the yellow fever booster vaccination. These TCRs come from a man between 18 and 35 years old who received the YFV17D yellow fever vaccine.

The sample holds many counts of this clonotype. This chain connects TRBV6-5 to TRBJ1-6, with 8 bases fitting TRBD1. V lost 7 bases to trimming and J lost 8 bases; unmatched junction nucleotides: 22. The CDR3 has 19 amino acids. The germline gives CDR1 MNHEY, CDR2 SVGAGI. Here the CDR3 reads CASIPQVRGAQGADSPLHF. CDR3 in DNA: TGTGCCAGCATCCCACAAGTCCGCGGGGCGCAGGGGGCCGATTCACCCCTCCACTTT.

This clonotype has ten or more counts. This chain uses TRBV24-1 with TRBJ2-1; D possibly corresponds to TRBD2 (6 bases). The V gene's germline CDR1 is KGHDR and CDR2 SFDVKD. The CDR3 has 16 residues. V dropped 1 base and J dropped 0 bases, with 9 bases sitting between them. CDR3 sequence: CATSDFSGSSYNEQFF. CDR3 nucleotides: TGTGCCACCAGTGATTTTAGCGGCAGCTCCTACAATGAGCAGTTCTTC.

CDR3 residues: CASSAGTPKVEAFF. Here the CDR3 DNA reads TGTGCCAGCAGCGCCGGGACCCCCAAGGTGGAAGCTTTCTTT. V and J are TRBV9 and TRBJ1-1; D may be TRBD1 (5 bases). Germline V gene data show CDR1 as SGDLS and CDR2 as YYNGEE. This CDR3 is 14 amino acids long. V shed 3 bases and J shed 8 bases, with 17 bases lying between them. Full variable domain (missing parts from reference TRBV9 and TRBJ1-1): DSGVTQTPKHLITATGQRVTLRCSPRSGDLSVYWYQQSLDQGLQFLIQYYNGEERAKGNILERFSAQQFPDLHSELNLSSLELGDSALYFCASSAGTPKVEAFFGQGTRLTVV.

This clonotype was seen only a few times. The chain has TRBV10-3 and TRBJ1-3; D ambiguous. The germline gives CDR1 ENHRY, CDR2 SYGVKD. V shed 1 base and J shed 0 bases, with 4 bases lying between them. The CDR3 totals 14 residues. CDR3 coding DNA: TGTGCCATCAGTGAGTTACTCTCTGGAAACACCATATATTTT. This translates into CAISELLSGNTIYF.

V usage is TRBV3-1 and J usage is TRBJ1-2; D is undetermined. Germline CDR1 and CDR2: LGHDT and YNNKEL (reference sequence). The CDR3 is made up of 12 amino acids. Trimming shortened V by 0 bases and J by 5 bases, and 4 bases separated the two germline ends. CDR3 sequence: CASSQESYGYTF. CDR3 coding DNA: TGTGCCAGCAGCCAAGAATCTTATGGCTACACCTTC.

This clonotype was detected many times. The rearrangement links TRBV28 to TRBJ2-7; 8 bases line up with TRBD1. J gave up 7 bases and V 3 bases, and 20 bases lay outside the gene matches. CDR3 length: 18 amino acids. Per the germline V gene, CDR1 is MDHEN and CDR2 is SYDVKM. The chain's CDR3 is CASSFTRWFGQGAMEQYV. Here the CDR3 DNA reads TGTGCCAGCAGTTTCACCCGCTGGTTCGGTCAGGGGGCGATGGAGCAGTACGTC.

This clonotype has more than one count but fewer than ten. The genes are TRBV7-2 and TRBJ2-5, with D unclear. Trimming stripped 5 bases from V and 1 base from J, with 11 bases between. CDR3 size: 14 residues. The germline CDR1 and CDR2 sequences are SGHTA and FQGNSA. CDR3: CASSVQTGQETQYF. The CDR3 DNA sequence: TGTGCCAGCAGCGTCCAGACTGGCCAAGAGACCCAGTACTTC.

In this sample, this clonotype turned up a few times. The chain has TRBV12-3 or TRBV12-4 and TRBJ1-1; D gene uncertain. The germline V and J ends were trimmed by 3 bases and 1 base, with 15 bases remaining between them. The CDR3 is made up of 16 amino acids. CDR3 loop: CASSLGFALGNTEAFF. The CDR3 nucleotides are TGTGCCAGCAGTTTGGGCTTTGCCCTAGGGAACACTGAAGCTTTCTTT.

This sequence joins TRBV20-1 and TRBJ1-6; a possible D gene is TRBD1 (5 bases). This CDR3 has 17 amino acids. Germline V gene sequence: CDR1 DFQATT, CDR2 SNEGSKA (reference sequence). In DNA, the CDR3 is TGCAGCACCGCGGTGGCAGGTACTACGCCGGGGGGTTCACCCCTCCACTTT. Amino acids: CSTAVAGTTPGGSPLHF.

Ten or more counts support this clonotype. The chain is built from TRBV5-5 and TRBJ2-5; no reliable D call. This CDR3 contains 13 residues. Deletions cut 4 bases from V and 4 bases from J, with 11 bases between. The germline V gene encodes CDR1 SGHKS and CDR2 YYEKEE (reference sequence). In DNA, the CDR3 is TGTGCCAGCAGCCCTCTGTTCGTAGAGACCCAGTACTTC. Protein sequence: CASSPLFVETQYF. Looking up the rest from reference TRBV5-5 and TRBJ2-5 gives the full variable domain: DAGVTQSPTHLIKTRGQQVTLRCSPISGHKSVSWYQQVLGQGPQFIFQYYEKEERGRGNFPDRFSARQFPNYSSELNVNALLLGDSALYLCASSPLFVETQYFGPGTRLLVL.

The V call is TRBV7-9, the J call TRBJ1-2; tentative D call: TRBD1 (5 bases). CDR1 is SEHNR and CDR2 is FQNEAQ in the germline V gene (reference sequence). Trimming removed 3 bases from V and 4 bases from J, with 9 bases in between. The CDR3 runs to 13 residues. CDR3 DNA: TGTGCCAGCAGCTTGGCCGGGACCTATGGCTACACCTTC. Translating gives CASSLAGTYGYTF.

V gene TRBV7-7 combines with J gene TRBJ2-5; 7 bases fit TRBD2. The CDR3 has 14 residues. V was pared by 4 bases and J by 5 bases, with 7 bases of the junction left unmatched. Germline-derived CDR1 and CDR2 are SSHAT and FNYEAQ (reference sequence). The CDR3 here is CASSSGGFLETQYF. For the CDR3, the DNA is TGTGCCAGCAGCTCCGGGGGGTTTTTGGAGACCCAGTACTTC.

The CDR3 nucleotides read TGCAGTGCTAATGACCCTCAGGAACGGGTTGGCGGCTACACCTTC. This codes for CSANDPQERVGGYTF. This sequence joins TRBV20-1 and TRBJ1-2; no definite D call. The CDR3 loop spans 15 amino acids. Per the germline V gene, CDR1 is DFQATT and CDR2 is SNEGSKA (reference sequence). V gave up 4 bases and J gave up 8 bases, with 23 bases separating them.

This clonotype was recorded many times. In DNA, the CDR3 is TGTGCCAGCAGTTTACAAAACTATGGCTACACCTTC. This encodes CASSLQNYGYTF. The chain couples TRBV12-3 or TRBV12-4 to TRBJ1-2, with unresolved D. CDR3 length: 12 amino acids. V lost 2 bases and J lost 2, with 3 bases in between.

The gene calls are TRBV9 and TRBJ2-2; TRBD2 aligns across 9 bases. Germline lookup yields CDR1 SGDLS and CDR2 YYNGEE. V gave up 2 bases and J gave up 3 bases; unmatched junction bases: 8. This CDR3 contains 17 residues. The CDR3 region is CASSVSFLAGDTGELFF. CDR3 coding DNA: TGTGCCAGCAGCGTCTCATTTTTAGCGGGGGACACCGGGGAGCTGTTTTTT.

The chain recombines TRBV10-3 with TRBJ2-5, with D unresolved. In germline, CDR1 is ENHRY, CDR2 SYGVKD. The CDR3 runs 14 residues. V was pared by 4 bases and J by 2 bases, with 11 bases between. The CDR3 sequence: CAISVGQVQETQYF. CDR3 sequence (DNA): TGTGCCATCAGTGTTGGGCAGGTACAAGAGACCCAGTACTTC.

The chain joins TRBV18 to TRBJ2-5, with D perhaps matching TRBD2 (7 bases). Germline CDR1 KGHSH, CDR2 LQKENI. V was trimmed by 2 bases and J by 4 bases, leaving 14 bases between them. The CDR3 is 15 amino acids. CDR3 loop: CASSPTAGARETQYF. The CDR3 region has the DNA TGTGCCAGCTCACCAACGGCGGGGGCTCGAGAGACCCAGTACTTC.

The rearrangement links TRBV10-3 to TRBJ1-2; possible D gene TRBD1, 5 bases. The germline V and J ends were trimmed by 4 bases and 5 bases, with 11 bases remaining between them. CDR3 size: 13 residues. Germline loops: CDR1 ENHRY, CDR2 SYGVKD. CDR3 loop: CAISAGTEYGYTF. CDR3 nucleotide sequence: TGTGCCATCAGTGCCGGGACGGAATATGGCTACACCTTC.

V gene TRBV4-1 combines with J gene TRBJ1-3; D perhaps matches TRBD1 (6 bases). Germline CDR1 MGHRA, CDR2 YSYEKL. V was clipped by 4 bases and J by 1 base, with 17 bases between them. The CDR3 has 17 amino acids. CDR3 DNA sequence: TGCGCCAGCAGCCGGGGGGGCCTAGTCTTGTCTGGAAACACCATATATTTT. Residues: CASSRGGLVLSGNTIYF.

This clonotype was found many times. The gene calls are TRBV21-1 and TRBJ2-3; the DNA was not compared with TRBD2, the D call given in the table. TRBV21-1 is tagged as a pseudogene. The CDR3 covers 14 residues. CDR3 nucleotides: TGTGCCAGCAACCAAGGTAGCGAGAGCGATACGCAGTATTTT. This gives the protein CASNQGSESDTQYF.

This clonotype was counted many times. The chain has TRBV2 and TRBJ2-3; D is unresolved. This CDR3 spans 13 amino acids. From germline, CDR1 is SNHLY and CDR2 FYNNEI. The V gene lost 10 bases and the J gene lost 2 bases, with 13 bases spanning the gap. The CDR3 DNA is TGTGCCACCTCAGAGCCCTTCACAGATACGCAGTATTTT. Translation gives CATSEPFTDTQYF.

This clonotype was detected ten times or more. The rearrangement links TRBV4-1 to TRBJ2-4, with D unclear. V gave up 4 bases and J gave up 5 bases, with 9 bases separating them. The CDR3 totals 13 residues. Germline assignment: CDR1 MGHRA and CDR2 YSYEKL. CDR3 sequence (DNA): TGCGCCAGCAGCCTCGACGACCAAAACATTCAGTACTTC. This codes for CASSLDDQNIQYF.

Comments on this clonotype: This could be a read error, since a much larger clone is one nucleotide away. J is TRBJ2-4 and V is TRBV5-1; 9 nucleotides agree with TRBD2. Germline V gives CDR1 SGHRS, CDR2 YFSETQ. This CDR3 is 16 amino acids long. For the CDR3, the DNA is TGCGCCAGCAGCTTGGTAGCGGGGGAAGCCATAAACATTCAGTACTTC. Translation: CASSLVAGEAINIQYF.

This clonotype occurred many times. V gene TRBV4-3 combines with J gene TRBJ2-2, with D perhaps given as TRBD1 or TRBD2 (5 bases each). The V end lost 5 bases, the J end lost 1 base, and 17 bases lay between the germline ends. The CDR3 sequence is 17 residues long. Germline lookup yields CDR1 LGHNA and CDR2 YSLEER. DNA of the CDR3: TGCGCCAGCAGCTGGGACGTGGGAAGGGGGAACACCGGGGAGCTGTTTTTT. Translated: CASSWDVGRGNTGELFF.

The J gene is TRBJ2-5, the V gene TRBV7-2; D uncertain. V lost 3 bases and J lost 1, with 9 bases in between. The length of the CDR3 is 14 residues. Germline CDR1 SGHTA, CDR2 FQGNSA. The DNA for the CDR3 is TGTGCCAGCAGCTTGCGGCTCACCCAAGAGACCCAGTACTTC. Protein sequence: CASSLRLTQETQYF.

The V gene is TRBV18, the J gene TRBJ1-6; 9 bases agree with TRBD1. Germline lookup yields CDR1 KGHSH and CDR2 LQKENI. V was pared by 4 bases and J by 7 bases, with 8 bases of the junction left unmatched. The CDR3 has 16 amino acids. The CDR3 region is CASSLRTGQGNSPLHF. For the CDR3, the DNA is TGTGCCAGCTCACTGAGGACGGGACAGGGAAATTCACCCCTCCACTTT. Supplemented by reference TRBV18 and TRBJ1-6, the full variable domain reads NAGVMQNPRHLVRRRGQEARLRCSPMKGHSHVYWYRQLPEEGLKFMVYLQKENIIDESGMPKERFSAEFPKEGPSILRIQQVVRGDSAAYFCASSLRTGQGNSPLHFGNGTRLTVT.

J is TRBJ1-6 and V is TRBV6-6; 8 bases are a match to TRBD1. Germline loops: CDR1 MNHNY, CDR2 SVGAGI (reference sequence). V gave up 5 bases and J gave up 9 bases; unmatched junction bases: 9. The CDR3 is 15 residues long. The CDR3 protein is CASSPGTGGISPLHF. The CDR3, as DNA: TGTGCCAGCAGTCCCGGGACAGGAGGGATTTCACCCCTCCACTTT.

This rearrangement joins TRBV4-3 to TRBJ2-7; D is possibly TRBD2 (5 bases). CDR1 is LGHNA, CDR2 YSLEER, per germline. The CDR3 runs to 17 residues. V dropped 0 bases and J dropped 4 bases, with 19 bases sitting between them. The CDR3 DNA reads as TGCGCCAGCAGCCAAGATCTAAGATCGTCGAGGGCGTACGAGCAGTACTTC. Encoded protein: CASSQDLRSSRAYEQYF.